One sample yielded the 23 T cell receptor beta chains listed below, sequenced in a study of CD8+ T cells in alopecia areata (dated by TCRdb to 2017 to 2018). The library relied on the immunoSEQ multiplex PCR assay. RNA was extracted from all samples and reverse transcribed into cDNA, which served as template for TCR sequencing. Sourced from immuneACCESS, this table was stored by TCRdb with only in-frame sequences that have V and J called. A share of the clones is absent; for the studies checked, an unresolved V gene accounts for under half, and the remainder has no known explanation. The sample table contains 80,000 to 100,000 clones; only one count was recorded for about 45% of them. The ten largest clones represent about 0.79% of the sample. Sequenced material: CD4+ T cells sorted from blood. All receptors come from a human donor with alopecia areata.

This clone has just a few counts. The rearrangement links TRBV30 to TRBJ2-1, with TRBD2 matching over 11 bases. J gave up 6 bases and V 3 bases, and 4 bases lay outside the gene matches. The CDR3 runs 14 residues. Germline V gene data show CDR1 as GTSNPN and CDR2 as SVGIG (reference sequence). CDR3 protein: CAWSFSGGANEQFF. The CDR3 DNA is TGTGCCTGGAGCTTTAGCGGGGGGGCCAATGAGCAGTTCTTC.

The CDR3 coding sequence is TGCAGCGTTTCCGCCCAGGGGTTGTGGGAAAAACTGTTTTTT. The encoded protein is CSVSAQGLWEKLFF. V gene TRBV29-1 combines with J gene TRBJ1-4, with D perhaps TRBD1 (6 bases). Germline V lookup: CDR1 SQVTM, CDR2 ANQGSEA. This CDR3 spans 14 amino acids. Trimming left V 5 bases short and J 8 bases short, with 18 bases between.

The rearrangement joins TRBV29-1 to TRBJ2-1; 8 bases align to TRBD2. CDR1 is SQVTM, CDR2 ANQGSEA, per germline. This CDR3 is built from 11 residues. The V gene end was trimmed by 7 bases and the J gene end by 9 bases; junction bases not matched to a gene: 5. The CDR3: CSATSGSEQFF. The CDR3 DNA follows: TGCAGCGCCACTAGCGGCAGTGAGCAGTTCTTC.

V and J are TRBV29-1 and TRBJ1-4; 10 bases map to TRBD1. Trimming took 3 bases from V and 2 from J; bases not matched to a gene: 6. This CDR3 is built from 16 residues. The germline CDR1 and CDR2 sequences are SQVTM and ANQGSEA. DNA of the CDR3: TGCAGCGTTGAGGGACAGGGGCCGAGGACTAATGAAAAACTGTTTTTT. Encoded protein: CSVEGQGPRTNEKLFF. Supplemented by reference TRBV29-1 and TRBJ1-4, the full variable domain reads SAVISQKPSRDICQRGTSLTIQCQVDSQVTMMFWYRQQPGQSLTLIATANQGSEATYESGFVIDKFPISRPNLTFSTLTVSNMSPEDSSIYLCSVEGQGPRTNEKLFFGSGTQLSVL.

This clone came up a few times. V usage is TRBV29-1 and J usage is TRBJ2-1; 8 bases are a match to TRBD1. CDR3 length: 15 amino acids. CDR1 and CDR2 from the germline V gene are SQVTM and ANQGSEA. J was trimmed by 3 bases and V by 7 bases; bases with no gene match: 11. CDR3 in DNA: TGCAGCGACCCGCCCGGGACAGGAGACTACAATGAGCAGTTCTTC. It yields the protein CSDPPGTGDYNEQFF.

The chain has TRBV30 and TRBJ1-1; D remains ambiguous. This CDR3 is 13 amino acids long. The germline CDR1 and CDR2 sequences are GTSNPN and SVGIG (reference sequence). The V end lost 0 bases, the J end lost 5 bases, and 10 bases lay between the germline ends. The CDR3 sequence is CAWSVLGGTEAFF. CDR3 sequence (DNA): TGTGCCTGGAGTGTACTGGGAGGAACTGAAGCTTTCTTT. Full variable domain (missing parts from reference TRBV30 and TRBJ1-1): SQTIHQWPATLVQPVGSPLSLECTVEGTSNPNLYWYRQAAGRGLQLLFYSVGIGQISSEVPQNLSASRPQDRQFILSSKKLLLSDSGFYLCAWSVLGGTEAFFGQGTRLTVV.

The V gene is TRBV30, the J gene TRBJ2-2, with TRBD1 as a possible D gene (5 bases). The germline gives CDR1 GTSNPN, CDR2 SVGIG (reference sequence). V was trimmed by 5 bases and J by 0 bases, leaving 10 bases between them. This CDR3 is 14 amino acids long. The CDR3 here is CAWGAGTNTGELFF. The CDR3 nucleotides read TGTGCCTGGGGGGCAGGCACGAACACCGGGGAGCTGTTTTTT.

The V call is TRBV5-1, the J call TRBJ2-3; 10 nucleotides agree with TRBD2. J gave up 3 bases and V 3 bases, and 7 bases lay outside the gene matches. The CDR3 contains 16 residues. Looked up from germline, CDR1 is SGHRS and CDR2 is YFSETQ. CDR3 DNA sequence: TGCGCCAGCAGCTCAATAGCGGGGGGACTAACAGATACGCAGTATTTT. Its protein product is CASSSIAGGLTDTQYF.

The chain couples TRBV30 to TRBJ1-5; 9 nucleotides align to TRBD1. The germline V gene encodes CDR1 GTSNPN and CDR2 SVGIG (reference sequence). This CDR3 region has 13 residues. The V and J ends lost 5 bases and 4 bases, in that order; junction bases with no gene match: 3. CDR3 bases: TGTGCCTGGGCTGGACAGGGGAATCAGCCCCAGCATTTT. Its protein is CAWAGQGNQPQHF.

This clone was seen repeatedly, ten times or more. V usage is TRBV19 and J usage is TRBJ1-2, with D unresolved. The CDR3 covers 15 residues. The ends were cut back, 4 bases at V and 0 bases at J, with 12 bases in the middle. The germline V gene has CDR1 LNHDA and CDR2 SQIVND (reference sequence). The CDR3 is CASSTRAGANYGYTF. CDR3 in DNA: TGTGCCAGTAGTACTAGGGCAGGAGCTAACTATGGCTACACCTTC.

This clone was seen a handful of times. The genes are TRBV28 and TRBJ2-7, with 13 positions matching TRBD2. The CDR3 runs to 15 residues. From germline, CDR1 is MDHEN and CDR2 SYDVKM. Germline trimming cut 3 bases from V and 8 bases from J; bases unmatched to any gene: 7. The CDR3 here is CASSFLRLAGGQQYF. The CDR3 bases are TGTGCCAGCAGTTTCCTACGACTAGCGGGAGGTCAGCAGTACTTC.

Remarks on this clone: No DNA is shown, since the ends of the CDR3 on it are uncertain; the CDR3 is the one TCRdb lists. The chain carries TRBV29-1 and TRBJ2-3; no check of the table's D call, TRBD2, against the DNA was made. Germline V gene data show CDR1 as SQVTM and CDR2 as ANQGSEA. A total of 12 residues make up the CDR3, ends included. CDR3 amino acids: CSVAPGTADRYF.

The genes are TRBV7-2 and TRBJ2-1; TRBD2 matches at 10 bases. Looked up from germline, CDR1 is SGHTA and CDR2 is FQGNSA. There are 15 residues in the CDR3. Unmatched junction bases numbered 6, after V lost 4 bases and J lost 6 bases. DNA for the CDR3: TGTGCCAGCAGCTCAAGCGGGAGGGCCTCCAATGAGCAGTTCTTC. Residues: CASSSSGRASNEQFF.

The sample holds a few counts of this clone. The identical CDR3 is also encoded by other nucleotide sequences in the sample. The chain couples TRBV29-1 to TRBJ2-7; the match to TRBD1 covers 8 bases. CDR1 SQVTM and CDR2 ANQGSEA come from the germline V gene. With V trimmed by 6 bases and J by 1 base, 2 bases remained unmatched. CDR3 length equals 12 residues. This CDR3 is CSVTGASYEQYF. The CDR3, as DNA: TGCAGCGTGACAGGGGCTTCCTACGAGCAGTACTTC.

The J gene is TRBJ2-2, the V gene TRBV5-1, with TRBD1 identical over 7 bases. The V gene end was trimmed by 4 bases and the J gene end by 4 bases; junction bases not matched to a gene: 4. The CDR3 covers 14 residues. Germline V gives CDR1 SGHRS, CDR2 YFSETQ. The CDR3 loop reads CASSGTVPTGELFF. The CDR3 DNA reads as TGCGCCAGCAGCGGGACAGTCCCCACCGGGGAGCTGTTTTTT.

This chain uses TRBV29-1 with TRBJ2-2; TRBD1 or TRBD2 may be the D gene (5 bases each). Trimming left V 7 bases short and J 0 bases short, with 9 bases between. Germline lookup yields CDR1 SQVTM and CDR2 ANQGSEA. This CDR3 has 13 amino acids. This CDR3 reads CSGGTANTGELFF. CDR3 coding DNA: TGCAGCGGGGGGACGGCGAACACCGGGGAGCTGTTTTTT.

The CDR3 sequence: CASRRRGEQYF. The CDR3 region has the DNA TGTGCCAGCAGGCGTAGAGGCGAGCAGTACTTC. V gene TRBV2 combines with J gene TRBJ2-7; D is uncertain. Germline values: CDR1 SNHLY, CDR2 FYNNEI. This CDR3 region has 11 residues. Trimming took off 6 bases at V and 6 bases at J, with 9 bases between the two ends.

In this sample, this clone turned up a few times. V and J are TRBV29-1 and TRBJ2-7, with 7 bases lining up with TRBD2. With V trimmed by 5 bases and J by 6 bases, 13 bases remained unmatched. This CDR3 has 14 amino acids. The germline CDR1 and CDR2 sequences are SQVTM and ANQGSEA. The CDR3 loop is CSVSFRQTGGEQYF. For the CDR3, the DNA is TGCAGCGTTAGTTTTAGGCAGACGGGAGGCGAGCAGTACTTC.

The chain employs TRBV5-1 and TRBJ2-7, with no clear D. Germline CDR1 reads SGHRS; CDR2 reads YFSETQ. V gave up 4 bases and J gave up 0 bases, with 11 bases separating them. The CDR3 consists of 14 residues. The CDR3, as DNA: TGCGCCAGCAGCCACGGTACGAGCTCCTACGAGCAGTACTTC. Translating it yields CASSHGTSSYEQYF.

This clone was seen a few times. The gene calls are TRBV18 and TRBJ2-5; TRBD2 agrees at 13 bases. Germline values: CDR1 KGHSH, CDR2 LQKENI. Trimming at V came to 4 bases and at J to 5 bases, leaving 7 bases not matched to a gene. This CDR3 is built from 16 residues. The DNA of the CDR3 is TGTGCCAGCTCACGACCCGGGACTAGCGGGACGGAGACCCAGTACTTC. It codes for CASSRPGTSGTETQYF.

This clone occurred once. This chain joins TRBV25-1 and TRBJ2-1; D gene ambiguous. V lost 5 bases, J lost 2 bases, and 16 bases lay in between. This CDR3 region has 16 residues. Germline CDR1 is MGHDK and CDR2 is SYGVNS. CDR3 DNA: TGTGCCAGCAGTCAATCCGGACGGTTGACCTACAATGAGCAGTTCTTC. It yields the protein CASSQSGRLTYNEQFF.

Written as DNA, the CDR3 is TGTGCCAGCAGCGACGCGAGCGGGGCCAACGTCCTGACTTTC. Amino acids: CASSDASGANVLTF. This chain links TRBV28 with TRBJ2-6; no clear D gene. Germline V gives CDR1 MDHEN, CDR2 SYDVKM. This CDR3 is built from 14 residues. Trimming removed 6 bases at V and 4 bases at J, with 10 bases between.

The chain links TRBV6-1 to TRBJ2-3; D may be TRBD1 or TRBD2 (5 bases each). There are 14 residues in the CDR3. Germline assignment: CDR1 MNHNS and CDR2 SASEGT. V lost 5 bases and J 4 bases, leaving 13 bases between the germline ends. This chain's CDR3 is CASSPGTVSDTQYF. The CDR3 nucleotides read TGTGCCAGCAGTCCCGGGACCGTATCAGATACGCAGTATTTT.